This entry concerns a single T cell receptor beta chain. Under the authors' procedure: Estimation of nucleated cell counts relied on the amplification of reference gene primers. The repertoire was sequenced with immunoSEQ multiplex PCR; TCRdb's copy has only in-frame clones and lacks some. Clonal size and the V and J genes are those of that table, whereas D and trimming came from the DNA. Among about 25,000 clones listed, 75% to 90% were seen once. The germline gives CDR1 MGHRA, CDR2 YSYEKL. The CDR3 covers 14 residues. V lost 3 bases and J 3 bases, leaving 11 bases between the germline ends. These data come from a study of blood T cell repertoires in COVID-19. The overall study: Material from acute and convalescent COVID-19 was sourced from the United States, Italy and Spain. T cells, B-cell-depleted T cells, or PBMCs supplied cDNA or gDNA.

What was sequenced was peripheral blood. This chain uses TRBV4-1 with TRBJ1-2; possibly TRBD1 for D (6 bases). The source of this sequence is a woman of 80 years or more with acute or convalescent COVID-19. The CDR3 region is CASSQEDSDYGYTF. DNA of the CDR3: TGCGCCAGCAGCCAGGAGGACAGTGACTATGGCTACACCTTC.